This T cell receptor beta chain originates from a study of CD8+ T cells in alopecia areata. Looking at the study overall: Treated patients swallowed 5 to 10 mg of oral tofacitinib twice daily. Study findings and constraints: Higher clonality and more expanded CD8+ clones appeared in lesional than normal scalp.

The authors extracted RNA and reverse transcribed it into cDNA as the sequencing template. Produced via immunoSEQ multiplex PCR; TCRdb's table is partial and in-frame only. The data hold 200,000 to 250,000 clones, with more than 45% observed a single time. V was cut by 2 bases and J by 3 bases, with 8 bases left in between. Germline V CDR1 and CDR2: MNHEY, SVGAGI. CDR3 length equals 14 residues. Peripheral blood and lesional scalp punch biopsies were taken from alopecia areata patients. The researchers isolated CD4+ and CD8+ T cells from PBMCs by sorting. Of note for this clone: What it recognizes is unknown.

The sample consisted of CD4+ T cells sorted from blood, taken at week 0. The gene calls are TRBV6-5 and TRBJ1-5; D is perhaps TRBD1 (5 bases). The sequence was collected from a human donor with alopecia areata. The CDR3 sequence: CASSYAGTNQPQHF. The CDR3 bases are TGTGCCAGCAGTTACGCAGGGACCAATCAGCCCCAGCATTTT.